The 25 T cell receptor beta chains below come from one sample, sequenced in a study of T cell repertoires in cytomegalovirus infection. TCRdb reprocessed the reads via MiXCR and lists one record per CDR3 protein. This repertoire shows 500,000 or so distinct CDR3 sequences, more than 15% found once; its top ten account for 20% to 30%. The specimen was CD8+ T cells from PBMCs. The receptors derive from a human donor in good health (CMV status not recorded). Some clones in this sample may be carry-over from other donors' samples.

The gene calls are TRBV27 and TRBJ2-6, with 8 bases aligning to TRBD1. CDR1 and CDR2 (germline): MNHEY, SMNVEV (reference sequence). This CDR3 region has 17 residues. V shed 7 bases, J shed 4 bases, and the junction held 12 bases outside the gene matches. The CDR3 region is CASTLGQGLLGANVLTF. In nucleotides, the CDR3 is TGTGCCAGCACCCTAGGACAGGGACTCCTCGGGGCCAACGTCCTGACTTTC.

There are many counts of this clonotype. The CDR3 sequence: CASSLWAYYEQYF. CDR3 DNA: TGTGCCAGCAGCTTATGGGCTTACTACGAGCAGTACTTC. The rearrangement uses TRBV11-2 and TRBJ2-7; D gene unclear. This CDR3 region has 13 residues. From germline, CDR1 is SGHAT and CDR2 FQNNGV. Trimming removed 2 bases from V and 3 bases from J, with 8 bases in between.

This clonotype has just a few counts. The rearrangement joins TRBV9 to TRBJ2-4, with D maybe TRBD2 (6 bases). The CDR3 spans 15 residues. The germline gives CDR1 SGDLS, CDR2 YYNGEE. The V end was cut by 4 bases, the J end by 8 bases, with 19 bases between. In DNA, the CDR3 is TGTGCCAGCAGCACCGAGGGCCTAGCGCGGGACATTCAGTACTTC. Amino acids: CASSTEGLARDIQYF.

This clonotype turned up a few times. The chain has TRBV4-2 and TRBJ1-1, with D unresolved. The CDR3 runs 12 residues. CDR1 is LGHNA, CDR2 YNFKEQ, per germline. The V and J ends lost 3 bases and 11 bases respectively, with 13 bases between them. The CDR3 is CASSQGSDEAFF. CDR3 in DNA: TGTGCCAGCAGCCAGGGGTCCGACGAGGCTTTCTTT.

This clonotype was recorded at least ten times. In nucleotides, the CDR3 is TGTGCCAGCAGGGTTCCTACGGACCTCTACAATGAGCAGTTCTTC. As protein: CASRVPTDLYNEQFF. V gene TRBV7-8 combines with J gene TRBJ2-1; D not certain. The germline CDR1 and CDR2 sequences are SGHVS and FQNEAQ. This CDR3 is 15 amino acids long. Trimming stripped 6 bases from V and 3 bases from J, with 15 bases between.

This clonotype was counted many times. J is TRBJ2-1 and V is TRBV14; tentative D call: TRBD2 (6 bases). Trimming removed 4 bases from V and 2 bases from J, with 18 bases in between. The CDR3 extends over 17 amino acids. Germline assignment: CDR1 SGHDN and CDR2 FVKESK. The CDR3 reads CASSRRTLSGPYNEQFF. The CDR3 DNA reads as TGTGCCAGCAGCCGGCGAACCCTTAGCGGACCCTACAATGAGCAGTTCTTC.

The chain uses TRBV19 and TRBJ1-1; D gene ambiguous. CDR1 is LNHDA, CDR2 SQIVND, per germline (reference sequence). CDR3 size: 14 residues. Trimming took off 3 bases at V and 5 bases at J, with 13 bases between the two ends. CDR3 nucleotide sequence: TGTGCCAGTAGTATTACCTACGGGAGAACTGAAGCTTTCTTT. Protein sequence: CASSITYGRTEAFF.

The rearrangement links TRBV27 to TRBJ2-1, with a weak D call TRBD1 (6 bases). This CDR3 has 18 residues. The V gene's germline CDR1 is MNHEY and CDR2 SMNVEV (reference sequence). Trimming took 7 bases from V and 4 from J, leaving 26 bases between them. The CDR3 DNA reads as TGTGCCAGCACCAAAACCCAGGGGCCAGGAGTTCTATACAATGAGCAGTTCTTC. Translating it yields CASTKTQGPGVLYNEQFF.

Comment on this clonotype: This may be a read error, as it is one base from a much larger clone. The chain combines TRBV2 with TRBJ2-1, with 9 bases aligning to TRBD2. The germline V gene has CDR1 SNHLY and CDR2 FYNNEI. This CDR3 has 18 amino acids. The CDR3 loop reads CASSGLAEVPPSYNDQFF. The CDR3 DNA sequence: TGTGCCAGCAGTGGACTAGCGGAAGTGCCACCCTCCTACAATGATCAGTTCTTC.

This clonotype was counted ten times or more. The chain links TRBV7-9 to TRBJ2-1; 9 positions match TRBD1. The CDR3 has 15 amino acids. The junction had 4 bases not matched to a gene; V was cut back by 1 base and J by 6 bases. CDR1 is SEHNR, CDR2 FQNEAQ, per germline (reference sequence). The CDR3 region is CASSLVGTGINEQFF. The DNA of the CDR3 is TGTGCCAGCAGCTTAGTCGGGACAGGGATCAATGAGCAGTTCTTC.

The J gene is TRBJ2-7, the V gene TRBV27, with D unclear. CDR3 length: 16 residues. Germline V CDR1 and CDR2: MNHEY, SMNVEV (reference sequence). Trimming took off 2 bases at V and 0 bases at J, with 14 bases between the two ends. The CDR3 sequence: CASSLGPSESSYEQYF. Here the CDR3 DNA reads TGTGCCAGCAGTTTAGGCCCCTCCGAGAGCTCCTACGAGCAGTACTTC.

This chain uses TRBV12-3 or TRBV12-4 with TRBJ2-7; 7 bases line up with TRBD2. The CDR3 has 13 amino acids. V trimming: 3 bases; J trimming: 6 bases; junction bases outside the gene matches: 5. CDR3 DNA sequence: TGTGCCAGCAGTTTCGACGGGGGGTTCGAGCAGTACTTC. The encoded protein is CASSFDGGFEQYF.

The rearrangement uses TRBV27 and TRBJ2-3; the D gene is possibly TRBD2 (6 bases). V shed 7 bases and J shed 2 bases, with 16 bases lying between them. The CDR3 runs 15 residues. Germline CDR1 is MNHEY and CDR2 is SMNVEV (reference sequence). Here the CDR3 DNA reads TGTGCCAGCACCTTGAGTGCTAGCGCCACAGATACGCAGTATTTT. Its protein is CASTLSASATDTQYF.

This clonotype was seen a handful of times. The chain links TRBV2 to TRBJ1-6; D call uncertain. Trimming removed 5 bases at V and 0 bases at J, with 8 bases between. The CDR3 runs 15 residues. Germline V gene data show CDR1 as SNHLY and CDR2 as FYNNEI. CDR3 coding DNA: TGTGCCAGCAGTAGACACAGCTCCTATAATTCACCCCTCCACTTT. As protein: CASSRHSSYNSPLHF.

The table lists this clonotype with many counts. V gene TRBV6-5 combines with J gene TRBJ1-6, with D possibly being TRBD1 (5 bases). Germline CDR1 MNHEY, CDR2 SVGAGI. CDR3 length: 17 residues. V lost 0 bases to trimming and J lost 9 bases, with 18 bases between them. For the CDR3, the DNA is TGTGCCAGCAGTTACTCGAATCGGGAAGGGACGGGTTCACCCCTCCACTTT. Translating gives CASSYSNREGTGSPLHF.

This clonotype was recorded many times. The chain has TRBV11-2 and TRBJ1-3; D gene unclear. Trimming pared 2 bases from V and 4 bases from J, leaving 6 bases between. Germline V gives CDR1 SGHAT, CDR2 FQNNGV. This CDR3 spans 13 amino acids. CDR3 region: CASSLFRGNTIYF. In nucleotides, the CDR3 is TGTGCCAGCAGCTTATTCAGGGGAAACACCATATATTTT.

This clonotype was recorded at least ten times. The chain carries TRBV27 and TRBJ1-1; 8 bases agree with TRBD1. The V segment lost 2 bases and the J segment 6 bases; nucleotides outside the gene matches: 11. The CDR3 is made up of 16 amino acids. Germline CDR1 and CDR2: MNHEY and SMNVEV (reference sequence). CDR3 DNA: TGTGCCAGCAGTTTACCCAGAACAGGGGGGACGGCTGAAGCTTTCTTT. It yields the protein CASSLPRTGGTAEAFF.

This clonotype was seen a few times. V is TRBV5-4 and J is TRBJ2-5, with 7 bases identical to TRBD2. Germline lookup yields CDR1 SGHNT and CDR2 YYREEE (reference sequence). CDR3 length: 15 amino acids. V was pared by 3 bases and J by 2 bases, with 7 bases of the junction left unmatched. The CDR3: CASSYPLAEQETQYF. In DNA, the CDR3 is TGTGCCAGCAGCTACCCTCTAGCGGAGCAAGAGACCCAGTACTTC.

This clonotype came up once. The chain employs TRBV5-5 and TRBJ2-1; 7 bases are a match to TRBD2. From germline, CDR1 is SGHKS and CDR2 YYEKEE (reference sequence). The ends lost 6 bases at V and 5 bases at J; junction bases unmatched: 8. The CDR3 length is 14 residues. The CDR3: CASNPPGGHNEQFF. The CDR3 coding sequence is TGTGCCAGCAACCCCCCGGGGGGACACAATGAGCAGTTCTTC.

At least ten counts were recorded for this clonotype. The chain recombines TRBV27 with TRBJ2-7, with unresolved D. The length of the CDR3 is 13 residues. Germline assignment: CDR1 MNHEY and CDR2 SMNVEV (reference sequence). The ends were cut back, 0 bases at V and 2 bases at J, with 5 bases in the middle. CDR3 sequence (DNA): TGTGCCAGCAGTTTATCCGAAACCTACGAGCAGTACTTC. Its protein is CASSLSETYEQYF.

This clonotype appeared a single time. This rearrangement joins TRBV20-1 to TRBJ1-1; D remains ambiguous. V was cut by 0 bases and J by 3 bases, with 5 bases left in between. The CDR3 sequence is 12 residues long. CDR1 is DFQATT and CDR2 is SNEGSKA in the germline V gene (reference sequence). The CDR3 sequence is CSARDGDTEAFF. DNA of the CDR3: TGCAGTGCTAGAGATGGTGACACTGAAGCTTTCTTT.

This clonotype was recorded at least ten times. In DNA form, the CDR3 reads TGTGCCAGCAGCCCCTTTGCAACTAATGAAAAACTGTTTTTT. Translated, it gives CASSPFATNEKLFF. V usage is TRBV7-6 and J usage is TRBJ1-4; D gene uncertain. The CDR3 totals 14 residues. CDR1 is SGHVS and CDR2 is FNYEAQ in the germline V gene. Between the trimmed V and J ends, which lost 5 bases and 0 bases, there was a span of 7 bases.

The sample holds a few counts of this clonotype. This chain uses TRBV7-3 with TRBJ2-3; a possible D gene is TRBD1 (5 bases). This CDR3 has 13 residues. V was cut by 3 bases and J by 2 bases, with 6 bases left in between. CDR1 and CDR2 from the germline V gene are SGHTA and FQGTGA. Here the CDR3 reads CASSFRDTDTQYF. The DNA of the CDR3 is TGTGCCAGCAGCTTCAGGGACACAGATACGCAGTATTTT.

This clonotype was found a few times. The chain recombines TRBV6-6 with TRBJ2-3; 10 bases agree with TRBD2. Trimming at V came to 7 bases and at J to 2 bases, leaving 6 bases not matched to a gene. This CDR3 is 15 amino acids long. Germline V lookup: CDR1 MNHNY, CDR2 SVGAGI (reference sequence). The CDR3 DNA sequence: TGTGCCAGCACCTTTAGCGGGAGGCACACAGATACGCAGTATTTT. Translation: CASTFSGRHTDTQYF.

This clonotype was counted ten times or more. V gene TRBV4-2 combines with J gene TRBJ2-7, with D perhaps TRBD2 (5 bases). V was trimmed by 0 bases and J by 12 bases, leaving 9 bases between them. Germline V gene data show CDR1 as LGHNA and CDR2 as YNFKEQ. The CDR3 loop spans 11 amino acids. As DNA, the CDR3 is TGTGCCAGCAGCCAAGAGGGGAGATGGTACTTC. This translates into CASSQEGRWYF.